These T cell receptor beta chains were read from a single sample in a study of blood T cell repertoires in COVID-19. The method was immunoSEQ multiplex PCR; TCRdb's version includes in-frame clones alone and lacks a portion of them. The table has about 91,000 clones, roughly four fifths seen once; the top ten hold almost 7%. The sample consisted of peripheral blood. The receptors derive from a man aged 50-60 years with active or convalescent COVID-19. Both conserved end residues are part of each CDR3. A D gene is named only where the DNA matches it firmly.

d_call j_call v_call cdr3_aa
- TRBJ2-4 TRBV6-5 CASSYSGGRDIQYF
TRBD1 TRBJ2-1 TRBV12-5 CASGLGQGAFNEQFF
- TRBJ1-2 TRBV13 CASSSTGRGDYGYTF
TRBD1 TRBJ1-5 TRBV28 CASITGGTSNQPQHF
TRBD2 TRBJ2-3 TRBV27 CASPPGPLAGGQTLTDTQYF
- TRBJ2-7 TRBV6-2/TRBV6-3 CASSLQGASSYEQYF
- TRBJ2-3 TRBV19 CASSTGLISTDTQYF
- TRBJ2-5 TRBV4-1 CASSRHDTQQETQYF
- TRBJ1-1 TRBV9 CASSNQGSEAFF
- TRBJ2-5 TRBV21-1 CARYGGRKQETQYF
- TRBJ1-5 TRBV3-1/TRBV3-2 CASSQPLNQPQHF
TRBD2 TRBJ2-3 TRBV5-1 CASSSPGRGADTQYF
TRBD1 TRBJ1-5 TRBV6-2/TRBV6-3 CASSQQGADQPQHF
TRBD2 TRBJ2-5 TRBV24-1 CATSAPGTSGGGETQYF
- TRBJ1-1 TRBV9 CASSVEQVNTEAFF
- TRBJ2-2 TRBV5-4 CASSPRTADTGELFF
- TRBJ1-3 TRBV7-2 CASSSWEAGSGNTIYF
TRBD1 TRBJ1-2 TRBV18 CASSPNRGTNYGYTF
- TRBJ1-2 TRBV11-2 CASSLDTSYGYTF
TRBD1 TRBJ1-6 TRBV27 CASRGQWDYNSPLHF
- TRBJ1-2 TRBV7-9 CASTDTGAGSSYTF
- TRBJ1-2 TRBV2 CATAPGDYGYTF
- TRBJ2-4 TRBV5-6 CASSALVENIQYF
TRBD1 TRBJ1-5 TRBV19 CATGGTGAGSNQPQHF
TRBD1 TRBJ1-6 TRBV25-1 CASSTGVSNSPLHF
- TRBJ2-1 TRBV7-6 CASSPRAEFNEQFF
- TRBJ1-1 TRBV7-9 CASTSDTRGAFF
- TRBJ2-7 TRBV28 CASHDRFGEQYF
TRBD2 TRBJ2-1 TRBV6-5 CASRRGGVSYNEQFF
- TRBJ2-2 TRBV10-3 CAISESMGPTDTGELFF
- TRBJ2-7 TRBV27 CASSPGSSYEQYF
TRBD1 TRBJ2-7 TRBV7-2 CASSLVQGAYEQYF
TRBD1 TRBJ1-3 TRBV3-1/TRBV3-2 CASSPTGVGNTIYF
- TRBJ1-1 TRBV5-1 CATAAEMNTEAFF
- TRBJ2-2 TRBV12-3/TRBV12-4 CASSLTRTGELFF
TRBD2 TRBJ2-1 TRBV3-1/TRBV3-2 CASSPGLAVSSYNEQFF
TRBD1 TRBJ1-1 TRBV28 CASSLSTGGTEAFF
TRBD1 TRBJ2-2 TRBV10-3 CAISEGQGTANTGELFF
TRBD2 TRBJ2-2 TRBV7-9 CASSTRLAADTGELFF
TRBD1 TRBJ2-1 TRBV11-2 CASSKRDSSYNEQFF
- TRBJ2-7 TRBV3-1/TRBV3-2 CASSRGGGSYEQYF
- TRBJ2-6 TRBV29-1 CSVEVGGTGANVLTF
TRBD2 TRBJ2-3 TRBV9 CASSVARLAGGLDTQYF
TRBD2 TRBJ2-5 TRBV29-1 CSVRRGGQETQYF
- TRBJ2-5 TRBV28 CASRGGGLQETQYF